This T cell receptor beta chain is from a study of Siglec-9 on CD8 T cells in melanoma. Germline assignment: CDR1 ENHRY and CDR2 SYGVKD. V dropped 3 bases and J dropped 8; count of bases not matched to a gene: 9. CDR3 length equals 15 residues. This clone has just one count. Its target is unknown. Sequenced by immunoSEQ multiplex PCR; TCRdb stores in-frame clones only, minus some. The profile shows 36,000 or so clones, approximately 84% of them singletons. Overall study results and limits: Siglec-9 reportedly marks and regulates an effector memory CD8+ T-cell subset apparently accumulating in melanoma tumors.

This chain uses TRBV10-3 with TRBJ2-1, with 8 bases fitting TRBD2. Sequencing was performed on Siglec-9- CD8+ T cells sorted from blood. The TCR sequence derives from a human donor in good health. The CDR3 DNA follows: TGTGCCATCAGTGACCCCCTAGCGGGCCTAGATGAGCAGTTCTTC. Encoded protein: CAISDPLAGLDEQFF.